These T cell receptor beta chains were read from a single sample in a study of blood T cell repertoires in COVID-19. Measured with immunoSEQ multiplex PCR; TCRdb has only the in-frame clones, and not every one. The sample comprises 35,000 to 45,000 clones, approximately 80% of which are singletons, and 11% to 15% rests with the top ten. Sequencing was done on a sample of peripheral blood. All receptors come from a human donor in a cohort sampled during active COVID-19. The CDR3 runs from the conserved cysteine through the conserved F or W. Each record gives: CDR3 protein, CDR3 DNA, clone size, D gene, V gene, J gene. A D gene is named only where the DNA matches it firmly. Some rows have no size entry. The others give once, few or many, or a class for an expanded clone.

CDR3 protein: CASSLSASGTGDTQYF; CDR3 DNA: TGTGCCAGCAGTTTATCGGCTAGCGGAACGGGAGATACGCAGTATTTT; clone size: few; D gene: TRBD2; V gene: TRBV27; J gene: TRBJ2-3
CDR3 protein: CASSPITATNEKLFF; CDR3 DNA: TGTGCCAGCTCACCAATTACAGCAACTAATGAAAAACTGTTTTTT; clone size: NA; D gene: NA; V gene: TRBV18; J gene: TRBJ1-4
CDR3 protein: CASSISFNQPQHF; CDR3 DNA: TGTGCCAGTAGTATATCGTTCAATCAGCCCCAGCATTTT; clone size: NA; D gene: NA; V gene: TRBV19; J gene: TRBJ1-5
CDR3 protein: CASSLVGLAGAGETQYF; CDR3 DNA: TGTGCCAGCAGCTTAGTGGGACTAGCGGGAGCAGGGGAGACCCAGTACTTC; clone size: NA; D gene: TRBD2; V gene: TRBV13; J gene: TRBJ2-5
CDR3 protein: CASSYYTLNYNEQFF; CDR3 DNA: TGTGCCAGCAGTTATTACACGTTAAACTACAATGAGCAGTTCTTC; clone size: NA; D gene: NA; V gene: TRBV6-2/TRBV6-3; J gene: TRBJ2-1
CDR3 protein: CASSLVRTGSFDEQFF; CDR3 DNA: TGTGCCAGCAGCTTGGTGCGGACAGGGTCTTTCGATGAGCAGTTCTTC; clone size: NA; D gene: TRBD1; V gene: TRBV5-5; J gene: TRBJ2-1
CDR3 protein: CASSVGSSGQETQYF; CDR3 DNA: TGTGCCAGCAGCGTAGGGTCTAGCGGGCAAGAGACCCAGTACTTC; clone size: NA; D gene: TRBD2; V gene: TRBV9; J gene: TRBJ2-5
CDR3 protein: CASSSGSDYEQYF; CDR3 DNA: TGTGCCAGCAGCTCGGGATCTGACTACGAGCAGTACTTC; clone size: once; D gene: NA; V gene: TRBV11-2; J gene: TRBJ2-7
CDR3 protein: CASSQISEARNTGELFF; CDR3 DNA: TGTGCCAGCAGCCAAATATCGGAGGCGAGGAACACCGGGGAGCTGTTTTTT; clone size: NA; D gene: NA; V gene: TRBV14; J gene: TRBJ2-2
CDR3 protein: CASSFAGVNQPQHF; CDR3 DNA: TGTGCCAGCAGTTTTGCCGGGGTGAATCAGCCCCAGCATTTT; clone size: NA; D gene: NA; V gene: TRBV6-5; J gene: TRBJ1-5
CDR3 protein: CASRAGGNEQFF; CDR3 DNA: TGTGCCAGTAGAGCGGGCGGAAATGAGCAGTTCTTC; clone size: NA; D gene: NA; V gene: TRBV7-2; J gene: TRBJ2-1
CDR3 protein: CAIRLPVTTEAFF; CDR3 DNA: TGTGCCATCAGGTTACCGGTGACAACTGAAGCTTTCTTT; clone size: few; D gene: NA; V gene: TRBV10-3; J gene: TRBJ1-1
CDR3 protein: CASSLAGVSYEQYF; CDR3 DNA: TGTGCCAGCAGCTTGGCAGGCGTTTCCTACGAGCAGTACTTC; clone size: NA; D gene: NA; V gene: TRBV5-4; J gene: TRBJ2-7
CDR3 protein: CATSGPGQGTYNEQFF; CDR3 DNA: TGTGCCACCAGTGGCCCGGGACAGGGTACCTACAATGAGCAGTTCTTC; clone size: NA; D gene: TRBD1; V gene: TRBV24-1; J gene: TRBJ2-1
CDR3 protein: CASSVANQGNTIYF; CDR3 DNA: TGTGCCAGCAGCGTAGCGAACCAGGGAAACACCATATATTTT; clone size: NA; D gene: NA; V gene: TRBV9; J gene: TRBJ1-3
CDR3 protein: CASSPDRVPYEQYF; CDR3 DNA: TGTGCCAGCAGTCCCGACAGGGTACCCTACGAGCAGTACTTC; clone size: NA; D gene: TRBD1; V gene: TRBV6-5; J gene: TRBJ2-7
CDR3 protein: CASSPTGPHGYTF; CDR3 DNA: TGTGCCAGCTCACCCACAGGGCCACATGGCTACACCTTC; clone size: once; D gene: NA; V gene: TRBV18; J gene: TRBJ1-2